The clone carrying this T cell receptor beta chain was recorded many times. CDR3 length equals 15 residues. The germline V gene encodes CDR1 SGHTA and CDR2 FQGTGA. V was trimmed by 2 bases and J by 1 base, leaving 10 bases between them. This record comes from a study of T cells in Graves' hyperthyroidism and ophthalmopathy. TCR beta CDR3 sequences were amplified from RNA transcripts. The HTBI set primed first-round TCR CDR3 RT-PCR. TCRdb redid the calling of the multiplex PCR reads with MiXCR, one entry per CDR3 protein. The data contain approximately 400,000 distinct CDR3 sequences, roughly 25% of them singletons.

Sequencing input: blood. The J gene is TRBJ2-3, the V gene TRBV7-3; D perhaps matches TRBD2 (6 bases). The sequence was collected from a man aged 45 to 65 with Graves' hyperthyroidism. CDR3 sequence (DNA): TGTGCCAGCAGCTTAGGGGCTAGCGGCACAGATACGCAGTATTTT. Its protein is CASSLGASGTDTQYF.